Listed here are 26 T cell receptor beta chains from one sample, sequenced in a study of a mutant IDH1 vaccine in newly diagnosed glioma. Time point meaning: baseline, week 1 (first vaccination visit). Treatment described: pre-vaccination baseline after standard-of-care therapy. Some clones are missing from TCRdb's copy, which holds only in-frame ones; the method was immunoSEQ multiplex PCR. The table shows approximately 92,000 clones, with roughly four fifths occurring only once. The starting material was PBMCs, obtained from a glioma patient treated with radiotherapy, temozolomide or both. The origin of the receptors is a woman aged 45-60 years with glioma.

The chain carries TRBV5-1 and TRBJ1-6; TRBD1 matches at 7 bases. V shed 4 bases and J 7 bases; nucleotides not matched to a gene: 8. This CDR3 contains 15 residues. Per the germline V gene, CDR1 is SGHRS and CDR2 is YFSETQ. The CDR3: CASSLDRMVNSPLHF. The DNA for the CDR3 is TGCGCCAGCAGCCTGGACAGGATGGTAAATTCACCCCTCCACTTT.

The chain uses TRBV6-6 and TRBJ1-6; D gene unclear. Germline V CDR1 and CDR2: MNHNY, SVGAGI (reference sequence). This CDR3 is built from 15 residues. The V end lost 0 bases, the J end lost 5 bases, and 8 bases lay between the germline ends. DNA for the CDR3: TGTGCCAGCAGTTACTCGAGGGTCGATAATTCACCCCTCCACTTT. Encoded protein: CASSYSRVDNSPLHF.

The chain employs TRBV9 and TRBJ2-3, with 12 positions matching TRBD2. The CDR3 extends over 17 amino acids. CDR1 is SGDLS and CDR2 is YYNGEE in the germline V gene. Trimming removed 1 base from V and 4 bases from J; junction bases left unmatched: 7. The CDR3 DNA is TGTGCCAGCAGCGTAATGCTAGCGGGGGGGAGGTCAGATACGCAGTATTTT. Amino acid sequence: CASSVMLAGGRSDTQYF.

The chain joins TRBV19 to TRBJ1-5, with 10 bases aligning to TRBD1. Germline V gene sequence: CDR1 LNHDA, CDR2 SQIVND (reference sequence). This CDR3 contains 15 residues. The V segment lost 3 bases and the J segment 7 bases; nucleotides outside the gene matches: 6. The chain's CDR3 is CASSIRQGALQPQHF. CDR3 in DNA: TGTGCCAGTAGTATCCGACAGGGGGCCTTACAGCCCCAGCATTTT.

This clone has just a few counts. The chain joins TRBV9 to TRBJ1-1; D perhaps matches TRBD1 (5 bases). The CDR3 contains 14 residues. The germline V gene has CDR1 SGDLS and CDR2 YYNGEE. The ends were cut back, 4 bases at V and 1 base at J, with 11 bases in the middle. The CDR3: CASSTRQGNTEAFF. In DNA form, the CDR3 reads TGTGCCAGCAGCACTCGTCAGGGGAACACTGAAGCTTTCTTT.

The chain is built from TRBV2 and TRBJ1-5, with a possible D match to TRBD1 (5 bases). Germline values: CDR1 SNHLY, CDR2 FYNNEI. The CDR3 extends over 14 amino acids. Trimming shortened V by 7 bases and J by 3 bases, and 13 bases separated the two germline ends. In nucleotides, the CDR3 is TGTGCCAGCAAAAGGGGAGTCGACAATCAGCCCCAGCATTTT. It is translated as CASKRGVDNQPQHF.

The chain employs TRBV6-5 and TRBJ1-5; D gene ambiguous. The CDR3 consists of 14 residues. The ends were cut back, 4 bases at V and 4 bases at J, with 11 bases in the middle. The V gene's germline CDR1 is MNHEY and CDR2 SVGAGI. The CDR3 here is CASSSRIANQPQHF. The CDR3 coding sequence is TGTGCCAGCAGTTCCAGGATCGCAAATCAGCCCCAGCATTTT.

The chain joins TRBV5-6 to TRBJ1-2; D remains ambiguous. Germline V gene lookup returns CDR1 SGHDT and CDR2 YYEEEE. Trimming removed 2 bases from V and 2 bases from J, with 10 bases in between. CDR3 size: 14 residues. CDR3 DNA: TGTGCCAGCAGCTTTCCTTCAGCAAACTATGGCTACACCTTC. Translated: CASSFPSANYGYTF. The full variable domain, completed using reference TRBV5-6 and TRBJ1-2, is DAGVTQSPTHLIKTRGQQVTLRCSPKSGHDTVSWYQQALGQGPQFIFQYYEEEERQRGNFPDRFSGHQFPNYSSELNVNALLLGDSALYLCASSFPSANYGYTFGSGTRLTVV.

The CDR3 coding sequence is TGTGCCAGCAGCGTCGGGTGGGGGGGCTTTTACGAGCAGTACTTC. Its translation is CASSVGWGGFYEQYF. The chain joins TRBV7-2 to TRBJ2-7; D is possibly TRBD2 (7 bases). This CDR3 is built from 15 residues. The germline V and J ends were trimmed by 5 bases and 4 bases, with 18 bases remaining between them. CDR1 is SGHTA and CDR2 is FQGNSA in the germline V gene.

This clone has more than one count but fewer than ten. The rearrangement uses TRBV4-3 and TRBJ1-1; D is ambiguous. The V gene's germline CDR1 is LGHNA and CDR2 YSLEER. The V end was cut by 0 bases, the J end by 1 base, with 9 bases between. The CDR3 is made up of 15 amino acids. For the CDR3, the DNA is TGCGCCAGCAGCCAAGATCGTCCGGCGAACACTGAAGCTTTCTTT. This gives the protein CASSQDRPANTEAFF.

CDR3 sequence (DNA): TGTGCCAGCAGCTCCCAGGGGGCTGGGAATCAGCCCCAGCATTTT. Its protein product is CASSSQGAGNQPQHF. The gene calls are TRBV7-2 and TRBJ1-5; TRBD1 matches at 8 bases. Germline V gives CDR1 SGHTA, CDR2 FQGNSA. V shed 4 bases, J shed 4 bases, and the junction held 6 bases outside the gene matches. The CDR3 is 15 residues long.

The chain employs TRBV9 and TRBJ2-5, with TRBD2 matching 10 bases. With V trimmed by 0 bases and J by 5 bases, 4 bases remained unmatched. Germline lookup yields CDR1 SGDLS and CDR2 YYNGEE. CDR3 length: 15 residues. The CDR3 DNA sequence: TGTGCCAGCAGCGTAGCTCCGACTAGCGGGGAGACCCAGTACTTC. Translated, it gives CASSVAPTSGETQYF.

The rearrangement links TRBV7-9 to TRBJ2-2; possibly TRBD2 for D (7 bases). Germline-derived CDR1 and CDR2 are SEHNR and FQNEAQ (reference sequence). This CDR3 comprises 17 residues. V was pared by 5 bases and J by 2 bases, with 18 bases between. The CDR3 reads CASSTPRRGANTGELFF. CDR3 nucleotides: TGTGCCAGCAGCACCCCTCGTCGGGGGGCAAACACCGGGGAGCTGTTTTTT.

V usage is TRBV7-9 and J usage is TRBJ1-3; D ambiguous. V lost 3 bases, J lost 1 base, and 4 bases lay in between. Germline CDR1 SEHNR, CDR2 FQNEAQ (reference sequence). The CDR3 spans 13 residues. CDR3 in amino acids: CASSFGSGNTIYF. The CDR3 DNA sequence: TGTGCCAGCAGCTTCGGGTCTGGAAACACCATATATTTT.

V gene TRBV7-2 combines with J gene TRBJ1-5; D remains ambiguous. This CDR3 has 14 residues. V lost 1 base and J lost 6, with 10 bases in between. Germline loops: CDR1 SGHTA, CDR2 FQGNSA. CDR3 DNA sequence: TGTGCCAGCAGCTTAGGGCCCTCCGGTCAGCCCCAGCATTTT. This translates into CASSLGPSGQPQHF.

This chain connects TRBV5-6 to TRBJ2-7, with TRBD2 as a possible D gene (7 bases). Germline values: CDR1 SGHDT, CDR2 YYEEEE. This CDR3 contains 16 residues. V lost 4 bases and J lost 2, with 19 bases in between. CDR3 residues: CASSEGGGVLAYEQYF. The CDR3 DNA follows: TGTGCCAGCAGCGAGGGGGGGGGCGTTTTAGCCTACGAGCAGTACTTC. Combining the CDR3 with reference TRBV5-6 and TRBJ2-7 gives the whole variable domain DAGVTQSPTHLIKTRGQQVTLRCSPKSGHDTVSWYQQALGQGPQFIFQYYEEEERQRGNFPDRFSGHQFPNYSSELNVNALLLGDSALYLCASSEGGGVLAYEQYFGPGTRLTVT.

V and J are TRBV6-1 and TRBJ1-2; D uncertain. Trimming stripped 3 bases from V and 3 bases from J, with 14 bases between. The length of the CDR3 is 15 residues. Germline V CDR1 and CDR2: MNHNS, SASEGT. In DNA, the CDR3 is TGTGCCAGCAGTGAGAATTTGACACCTGACTATGGCTACACCTTC. Protein product: CASSENLTPDYGYTF.

This clone was seen a handful of times. V usage is TRBV27 and J usage is TRBJ1-2; D might be TRBD1 (6 bases). Germline CDR1 is MNHEY and CDR2 is SMNVEV (reference sequence). The CDR3 loop spans 14 amino acids. Deletions cut 2 bases from V and 3 bases from J, with 10 bases between. CDR3 residues: CASSLRGEDYGYTF. The CDR3 nucleotides read TGTGCCAGCAGTTTAAGGGGGGAGGACTATGGCTACACCTTC.

The CDR3 nucleotides are TGTGCCAGCAGGATTACCCGGGACAGAGGAGCGGATACGCAGTATTTT. Translating gives CASRITRDRGADTQYF. The chain couples TRBV2 to TRBJ2-3, with 7 bases fitting TRBD1. Trimming at V came to 6 bases and at J to 6 bases, leaving 15 bases not matched to a gene. The CDR3 contains 16 residues. The germline gives CDR1 SNHLY, CDR2 FYNNEI.

This clone was counted a few times. Other DNA variants within this sample encode the same CDR3. J is TRBJ2-7 and V is TRBV11-2; D assignment may be TRBD1 or TRBD2 (6 bases each). The germline V gene encodes CDR1 SGHAT and CDR2 FQNNGV. Trimming removed 1 base at V and 4 bases at J, with 14 bases between. This CDR3 contains 15 residues. CDR3 sequence (DNA): TGTGCCAGCAGCTTAGTGGCCGGGGGCGGGTACGAGCAGTACTTC. Translated, it gives CASSLVAGGGYEQYF.

The chain combines TRBV21-1 with TRBJ2-7. TRBV21-1 is tagged as a pseudogene. CDR3 size: 17 residues. CDR3: CASSKRSGTGYSYEQYF. The DNA for the CDR3 is TGTGCCAGCAGCAAAAGATCCGGGACGGGCTACTCCTACGAGCAGTACTTC.

This sequence joins TRBV6-5 and TRBJ1-6; no clear D. The CDR3 extends over 14 amino acids. Trimming pared 10 bases from V and 7 bases from J, leaving 17 bases between. The germline V gene has CDR1 MNHEY and CDR2 SVGAGI. The CDR3 reads CATRTVNENSPLHF. CDR3 bases: TGTGCCACCCGTACCGTTAATGAGAATTCACCCCTCCACTTT.

This sequence joins TRBV6-1 and TRBJ2-7, with 7 positions matching TRBD1. The CDR3 runs to 12 residues. V shed 6 bases, J shed 1 base, and the junction held 0 bases outside the gene matches. The germline V gene has CDR1 MNHNS and CDR2 SASEGT. CDR3 sequence (DNA): TGTGCCAGCAGACAGGGGTCCTACGAGCAGTACTTC. Translation: CASRQGSYEQYF.

This sequence joins TRBV28 and TRBJ1-2; D might be TRBD1 (6 bases). Germline lookup yields CDR1 MDHEN and CDR2 SYDVKM. The CDR3 has 15 residues. V was shortened by 6 bases and J by 7 bases, with 21 bases between the two germline ends. The CDR3 region has the DNA TGTGCCAGCAGCCCACCCGGGGGCAGGGCGGGTGGCTACACCTTC. Its protein product is CASSPPGGRAGGYTF.

J is TRBJ1-2 and V is TRBV6-1; 8 positions match TRBD1. The ends lost 0 bases at V and 3 bases at J; junction bases unmatched: 6. This CDR3 is built from 16 residues. Germline CDR1 is MNHNS and CDR2 is SASEGT. The CDR3 reads CASSEAEDRAYYGYTF. CDR3 nucleotides: TGTGCCAGCAGTGAAGCTGAGGACAGGGCCTACTATGGCTACACCTTC.

The J gene is TRBJ1-3, the V gene TRBV6-1; 8 positions agree with TRBD1. The CDR3 extends over 17 amino acids. The germline gives CDR1 MNHNS, CDR2 SASEGT. The J segment lost 0 bases and the V segment lost 1 base, leaving 5 bases of the junction unmatched. The CDR3 loop is CASSEERQGFSGNTIYF. The CDR3 region has the DNA TGTGCCAGCAGTGAAGAAAGACAGGGGTTCTCTGGAAACACCATATATTTT.